Below are 32 T cell receptor beta chains sequenced from a single sample in a study of T cell responses to AZD1222 COVID-19 vaccine. Data came from immunoSEQ multiplex PCR; TCRdb stores just in-frame clones and leaves some out. The table has approximately 94,000 clones, 85% to 95% seen once. Sequenced here: peripheral blood, sampled on day 0 of AZD1222 vaccination. The receptor set was obtained from an adult in good health.

DNA of the CDR3: TGTGCCAGCAGCTTGAACCACGCCAGGGAGCTGTTTTTT. Translation: CASSLNHARELFF. J is TRBJ2-2 and V is TRBV5-4, with D uncertain. The V end was cut by 1 base, the J end by 9 bases, with 10 bases between. This CDR3 spans 13 amino acids. Germline CDR1 SGHNT, CDR2 YYREEE (reference sequence).

This CDR3 reads CASSENPWNSPLHF. CDR3 in DNA: TGTGCCAGCAGTGAAAATCCATGGAATTCACCCCTCCACTTT. The chain recombines TRBV6-1 with TRBJ1-6, with D unclear. The V end was cut by 2 bases, the J end by 7 bases, with 9 bases between. The CDR3 contains 14 residues. The V gene's germline CDR1 is MNHNS and CDR2 SASEGT.

The rearrangement links TRBV15 to TRBJ2-5; D remains ambiguous. In germline, CDR1 is LNHNV, CDR2 YYDKDF (reference sequence). This CDR3 contains 15 residues. The germline V and J ends were trimmed by 0 bases and 1 base, with 9 bases remaining between them. The CDR3 reads CATSRDGRIQETQYF. The CDR3 DNA reads as TGTGCCACCAGCAGAGATGGCAGGATCCAAGAGACCCAGTACTTC.

The rearrangement uses TRBV2 and TRBJ1-6; the D is unclear. V was pared by 3 bases and J by 0 bases, with 15 bases between. Germline V CDR1 and CDR2: SNHLY, FYNNEI. This CDR3 has 18 residues. The CDR3 nucleotides read TGTGCCAGCAGTGATTTCGGAGGGCTTAGCTCCTATAATTCACCCCTCCACTTT. Protein: CASSDFGGLSSYNSPLHF.

V is TRBV28 and J is TRBJ1-3, with D hard to call. The germline CDR1 and CDR2 sequences are MDHEN and SYDVKM. The CDR3 sequence is 16 residues long. The ends were cut back, 5 bases at V and 0 bases at J, with 14 bases in the middle. The CDR3 DNA reads as TGTGCCAGCAGTCGGGGAAGATTAGACTCTGGAAACACCATATATTTT. Encoded protein: CASSRGRLDSGNTIYF.

Regarding this clone: Additional DNA sequences in this sample encode the identical CDR3. The genes are TRBV27 and TRBJ1-1; no clear D gene. Trimming cost V 4 bases and J 1 base, with 10 bases left between them. The CDR3 is made up of 14 amino acids. Germline lookup yields CDR1 MNHEY and CDR2 SMNVEV (reference sequence). CDR3 in DNA: TGTGCCAGCAGTTCACGGACTGGGAACACTGAAGCTTTCTTT. Translated, it gives CASSSRTGNTEAFF.

This sequence joins TRBV30 and TRBJ2-1; D gene unclear. V was cut by 1 base and J by 0 bases, with 7 bases left in between. This CDR3 spans 14 amino acids. Germline CDR1 GTSNPN, CDR2 SVGIG (reference sequence). This CDR3 reads CAWSGGSSYNEQFF. CDR3 in DNA: TGTGCCTGGAGTGGTGGAAGCTCCTACAATGAGCAGTTCTTC.

The chain is built from TRBV5-1 and TRBJ2-3; D possibly corresponds to TRBD2 (6 bases). This CDR3 has 16 residues. V was pared by 1 base and J by 2 bases, with 14 bases between. Germline V gives CDR1 SGHRS, CDR2 YFSETQ. The CDR3 DNA follows: TGCGCCAGCAGCTTGAAGGCCGGGACTTCCACAGATACGCAGTATTTT. It encodes CASSLKAGTSTDTQYF.

The V and J genes are TRBV7-6 and TRBJ1-1, with D maybe TRBD1 (5 bases). This CDR3 is 14 amino acids long. The V end was cut by 3 bases, the J end by 0 bases, with 8 bases between. Germline V CDR1 and CDR2: SGHVS, FNYEAQ. The CDR3 DNA follows: TGTGCCAGCAGCTTTTGGGACCTGAACACTGAAGCTTTCTTT. It is translated as CASSFWDLNTEAFF.

The V gene is TRBV18, the J gene TRBJ2-2; no firm D call. Germline loops: CDR1 KGHSH, CDR2 LQKENI. The germline V and J ends were trimmed by 0 bases and 6 bases, with 11 bases remaining between them. The CDR3 length is 15 residues. The CDR3 sequence: CASSPPSMGAGELFF. The CDR3 DNA is TGTGCCAGCTCACCACCTAGTATGGGCGCCGGGGAGCTGTTTTTT. Supplemented by reference TRBV18 and TRBJ2-2, the full variable domain reads NAGVMQNPRHLVRRRGQEARLRCSPMKGHSHVYWYRQLPEEGLKFMVYLQKENIIDESGMPKERFSAEFPKEGPSILRIQQVVRGDSAAYFCASSPPSMGAGELFFGEGSRLTVL.

The CDR3 region has the DNA TGTGCCAGCAGTCCGAGCTCTGGGGCCAACGTCCTGACTTTC. Translating gives CASSPSSGANVLTF. The V and J genes are TRBV25-1 and TRBJ2-6; D not certain. V lost 5 bases and J lost 0, with 5 bases in between. The CDR3 is made up of 14 amino acids. CDR1 is MGHDK and CDR2 is SYGVNS in the germline V gene.

CDR3 nucleotide sequence: TGTGCCAGCGGACAGGGGCCGAACACCGGGGAGCTGTTTTTT. Translating gives CASGQGPNTGELFF. The rearrangement uses TRBV2 and TRBJ2-2; 9 bases map to TRBD1. With V trimmed by 8 bases and J by 0 bases, 1 base remained unmatched. CDR3 length: 14 residues. CDR1 and CDR2 from the germline V gene are SNHLY and FYNNEI.

This chain connects TRBV27 to TRBJ2-7, with 9 positions matching TRBD1. Germline V lookup: CDR1 MNHEY, CDR2 SMNVEV (reference sequence). The CDR3 has 14 amino acids. The ends lost 5 bases at V and 5 bases at J; junction bases unmatched: 7. The CDR3 bases are TGTGCCAGCAGTCACCGGGACAGGGTCGACGAGCAGTACTTC. Translation gives CASSHRDRVDEQYF.

The chain recombines TRBV3-1 (or the pseudogene TRBV3-2) with TRBJ2-7, with D maybe TRBD1 (6 bases). V was trimmed by 0 bases and J by 7 bases, leaving 16 bases between them. The CDR3 loop spans 15 amino acids. The germline gives CDR1 LGHDT, CDR2 YNNKEL (reference sequence). Here the CDR3 DNA reads TGTGCCAGCAGCCAAGATCAACGCGGAAGGGGGGAGCAGTACTTC. This gives the protein CASSQDQRGRGEQYF.

The chain recombines TRBV28 with TRBJ1-3; possible D gene TRBD1, 6 bases. This CDR3 has 14 amino acids. Trimming removed 4 bases from V and 2 bases from J, with 9 bases in between. Germline-derived CDR1 and CDR2 are MDHEN and SYDVKM. CDR3 loop: CASSSGGPGNTIYF. The DNA for the CDR3 is TGTGCCAGCAGTTCGGGGGGGCCTGGAAACACCATATATTTT.

The chain recombines TRBV4-2 with TRBJ2-1, with D possibly TRBD2 on 5 matching bases. V shed 0 bases and J shed 9 bases, with 15 bases lying between them. Germline V gene sequence: CDR1 LGHNA, CDR2 YNFKEQ. CDR3 size: 15 residues. The CDR3 DNA reads as TGTGCCAGCAGCCAAGAGCGGGCTGGCGGTAGTGAGCAGTTCTTC. It specifies CASSQERAGGSEQFF.

CDR3 coding DNA: TGCGCCAGCAGCCAAGGAATCCGGGACGGGAAACCCTACGAGCAGTACTTC. As protein: CASSQGIRDGKPYEQYF. The chain is built from TRBV4-1 and TRBJ2-7, with D perhaps matching TRBD1 or TRBD2 (5 bases each). The CDR3 contains 17 residues. V lost 1 base and J lost 2, with 18 bases in between. Germline V CDR1 and CDR2: MGHRA, YSYEKL.

The J gene is TRBJ2-1, the V gene TRBV19; D is perhaps TRBD1 (5 bases). V lost 2 bases and J 7 bases, leaving 18 bases between the germline ends. Germline loops: CDR1 LNHDA, CDR2 SQIVND (reference sequence). This CDR3 has 16 residues. The CDR3 here is CASSIRQFRVTNEQFF. As DNA, the CDR3 is TGTGCCAGTAGTATAAGACAGTTTAGGGTTACAAATGAGCAGTTCTTC.

This sequence joins TRBV29-1 and TRBJ2-1; 7 nucleotides align to TRBD2. The V segment lost 5 bases and the J segment 7 bases; nucleotides outside the gene matches: 11. The CDR3 runs to 14 residues. CDR1 SQVTM and CDR2 ANQGSEA come from the germline V gene. This CDR3 reads CSVIETGGMNEQFF. The CDR3 nucleotides read TGCAGCGTTATAGAAACGGGAGGTATGAATGAGCAGTTCTTC.

The chain uses TRBV29-1 and TRBJ2-5; the D gene is possibly TRBD1 (6 bases). With 5 bases removed from V and 5 bases from J, the gap between germline ends came to 15 bases. The CDR3 spans 13 residues. Germline V gene sequence: CDR1 SQVTM, CDR2 ANQGSEA. CDR3 coding DNA: TGCAGCGTTAGGGTGACAGGCGGCGAGACCCAGTACTTC. It is translated as CSVRVTGGETQYF.

V usage is TRBV30 and J usage is TRBJ1-5; D may be TRBD1 (6 bases). Germline lookup yields CDR1 GTSNPN and CDR2 SVGIG (reference sequence). V was shortened by 2 bases and J by 5 bases, with 19 bases between the two germline ends. There are 16 residues in the CDR3. CDR3: CAWSTKQGGWDQPQHF. In DNA, the CDR3 is TGTGCCTGGAGTACTAAACAGGGAGGATGGGATCAGCCCCAGCATTTT.

The chain recombines TRBV15 with TRBJ1-5; a possible D gene is TRBD1 (5 bases). The CDR3 runs to 14 residues. Trimming took off 0 bases at V and 7 bases at J, with 10 bases between the two ends. In germline, CDR1 is LNHNV, CDR2 YYDKDF (reference sequence). The CDR3 DNA sequence: TGTGCCACCAGCAGAGATACAGGAGGACAGCCCCAGCATTTT. It is translated as CATSRDTGGQPQHF.

This chain connects TRBV2 to TRBJ1-1; tentatively, D is TRBD1 (6 bases). CDR3 size: 17 residues. Germline V lookup: CDR1 SNHLY, CDR2 FYNNEI. With 0 bases removed from V and 5 bases from J, the gap between germline ends came to 19 bases. CDR3 sequence (DNA): TGTGCCAGCAGTGAAGCGGCAAATGTGGCAGGGGTGACTGAAGCTTTCTTT. Translating gives CASSEAANVAGVTEAFF.

The genes are TRBV19 and TRBJ1-5, with TRBD1 matching over 7 bases. The CDR3 length is 14 residues. Per the germline V gene, CDR1 is LNHDA and CDR2 is SQIVND (reference sequence). V trimming: 5 bases; J trimming: 3 bases; junction bases outside the gene matches: 4. CDR3 in DNA: TGTGCCAGTAGTGCAGGGGGGACCAATCAGCCCCAGCATTTT. Amino acids: CASSAGGTNQPQHF.

The chain links TRBV11-3 to TRBJ2-3; TRBD2 aligns across 7 bases. The CDR3 loop spans 14 amino acids. Germline V gene sequence: CDR1 SGHNT, CDR2 YENEEA. V dropped 4 bases and J dropped 3; count of bases not matched to a gene: 4. The CDR3 DNA follows: TGTGCCAGCAGCTCCGGACTAGAGACAGATACGCAGTATTTT. Its protein product is CASSSGLETDTQYF.

On this clone itself: This CDR3 is also generated by other DNA sequences in the sample. V is TRBV27 and J is TRBJ1-2; D gene uncertain. The germline V gene has CDR1 MNHEY and CDR2 SMNVEV (reference sequence). V was shortened by 3 bases and J by 6 bases, with 8 bases between the two germline ends. This CDR3 region has 12 residues. The CDR3 spells CASSLSGDGYTF. The CDR3 coding sequence is TGTGCCAGCAGTTTGTCCGGGGATGGCTACACCTTC.

The chain couples TRBV24-1 to TRBJ2-3; D possibly corresponds to TRBD1 (6 bases). Germline values: CDR1 KGHDR, CDR2 SFDVKD. Trimming cost V 2 bases and J 7 bases, with 12 bases left between them. This CDR3 contains 14 residues. CDR3 bases: TGTGCCACCAGTGATTCGACAGGTGCAAATACGCAGTATTTT. It translates to CATSDSTGANTQYF.

The chain has TRBV11-2 and TRBJ2-2, with D maybe TRBD1 (6 bases). The ends were cut back, 8 bases at V and 0 bases at J, with 10 bases in the middle. This CDR3 contains 14 residues. Germline V gene lookup returns CDR1 SGHAT and CDR2 FQNNGV. The CDR3 is CASGGQSNTGELFF. In nucleotides, the CDR3 is TGTGCCAGCGGGGGACAATCGAACACCGGGGAGCTGTTTTTT.

The V call is TRBV13, the J call TRBJ2-7; 13 bases match TRBD2. From germline, CDR1 is PRHDT and CDR2 FYEKMQ (reference sequence). The CDR3 has 14 residues. Trimming cost V 5 bases and J 4 bases; bases outside gene matches: 2. CDR3 in DNA: TGTGCCAGCAGCATGACTAGCGGGAGGTACGAGCAGTACTTC. Amino acid sequence: CASSMTSGRYEQYF.

This rearrangement joins TRBV5-5 to TRBJ2-1; TRBD2 matches at 15 bases. The ends lost 4 bases at V and 4 bases at J; junction bases unmatched: 6. This CDR3 region has 17 residues. CDR1 and CDR2 (germline): SGHKS, YYEKEE (reference sequence). CDR3 sequence: CASSIGTSGRSYNEQFF. Here the CDR3 DNA reads TGTGCCAGCAGCATTGGGACTAGCGGGAGGAGTTACAATGAGCAGTTCTTC.

This chain connects TRBV5-8 to TRBJ1-5; unclear D gene. This CDR3 has 13 amino acids. Trimming removed 3 bases at V and 0 bases at J, with 4 bases between. Per germline, CDR1 SGHTS and CDR2 YDEGEE. In nucleotides, the CDR3 is TGTGCCAGCAGCTCATATAGCAATCAGCCCCAGCATTTT. Its protein product is CASSSYSNQPQHF.

This sequence joins TRBV7-2 and TRBJ2-2; no clear D gene. The CDR3 length is 12 residues. From germline, CDR1 is SGHTA and CDR2 FQGNSA. With 3 bases removed from V and 5 bases from J, the gap between germline ends came to 4 bases. CDR3 DNA sequence: TGTGCCAGCAGCTTTAGGACCGGGGAGCTGTTTTTT. This gives the protein CASSFRTGELFF. Complete variable domain (other parts from reference TRBV7-2 and TRBJ2-2): GAGVSQSPSNKVTEKGKDVELRCDPISGHTALYWYRQSLGQGLEFLIYFQGNSAPDKSGLPSDRFSAERTGGSVSTLTIQRTQQEDSAVYLCASSFRTGELFFGEGSRLTVL.